The 21 T cell receptor beta chains below were found in one sample sequenced in a study of T cells in Graves' hyperthyroidism and ophthalmopathy. RNA transcripts gave rise to amplified TCR beta CDR3 regions. The study used the HTBI primer set for a first-round RT-PCR of the TCR CDR3. TCRdb used MiXCR to reprocess the multiplex PCR reads, holding one entry per CDR3 protein. The sample includes 300,000 to 350,000 distinct CDR3 sequences, roughly 14% of them seen just once. Input material: blood. The receptors stem from a woman aged 25 to 45 with Graves' hyperthyroidism.

V gene TRBV7-9 combines with J gene TRBJ2-7; TRBD1 matches 12 bases. The CDR3 is made up of 16 amino acids. V shed 4 bases, J shed 4 bases, and the junction held 8 bases outside the gene matches. Germline CDR1 and CDR2: SEHNR and FQNEAQ (reference sequence). In DNA form, the CDR3 reads TGTGCCAGCAGCTCCCCCGGGACAGGGGGCTTTTACGAGCAGTACTTC. Its protein product is CASSSPGTGGFYEQYF. Full variable domain (missing parts from reference TRBV7-9 and TRBJ2-7): DTGVSQNPRHKITKRGQNVTFRCDPISEHNRLYWYRQTLGQGPEFLTYFQNEAQLEKSRLLSDRFSAERPKGSFSTLEIQRTEQGDSAMYLCASSSPGTGGFYEQYFGPGTRLTVT.

This clonotype came up many times. The chain uses TRBV24-1 and TRBJ2-3; 10 bases align to TRBD2. V lost 4 bases and J lost 3; bases outside the gene matches: 6. The CDR3 has 16 residues. CDR1 KGHDR and CDR2 SFDVKD come from the germline V gene. The CDR3 region is CATSETGTSATDTQYF. CDR3 sequence (DNA): TGTGCCACCAGTGAAACCGGGACTAGCGCAACAGATACGCAGTATTTT.

Only a few counts were recorded for this clonotype. Since a much larger clone is just one base distant, this may be a read error. V usage is TRBV11-1 and J usage is TRBJ2-5; D perhaps matches TRBD1 (6 bases). V was shortened by 2 bases and J by 7 bases, with 14 bases between the two germline ends. The CDR3 consists of 14 residues. CDR1 and CDR2 (germline): SGHAT, FQDESV (reference sequence). This CDR3 reads CASSLSTGQATQYF. In DNA, the CDR3 is TGTGCCAGCAGCTTAAGTACAGGGCAGGCGACCCAGTACTTC.

This clonotype was counted many times. V gene TRBV6-2 or TRBV6-3 combines with J gene TRBJ2-7, with 11 bases matching TRBD2. This CDR3 has 16 amino acids. V trimming: 6 bases; J trimming: 3 bases; junction bases outside the gene matches: 10. Germline V gene data show CDR1 as MNHEY and CDR2 as SVGEGT. This CDR3 is CASSRAGLAGFYEQYF. As DNA, the CDR3 is TGTGCCAGCAGCCGCGCCGGACTAGCGGGTTTCTACGAGCAGTACTTC.

This clonotype has at least ten counts. The chain combines TRBV5-1 with TRBJ2-1; D not certain. This CDR3 is built from 14 residues. Germline V gene lookup returns CDR1 SGHRS and CDR2 YFSETQ. V was shortened by 1 base and J by 7 bases, with 12 bases between the two germline ends. CDR3 sequence reads: CASSLKLGSNEQFF. CDR3 DNA sequence: TGCGCCAGCAGCTTGAAGCTAGGATCAAATGAGCAGTTCTTC.

This clonotype was seen more than once but under ten times. The rearrangement links TRBV6-2 or TRBV6-3 to TRBJ1-4, with TRBD1 identical over 8 bases. In germline, CDR1 is MNHEY, CDR2 SVGEGT. The V gene end was trimmed by 5 bases and the J gene end by 7 bases; junction bases not matched to a gene: 9. This CDR3 comprises 15 residues. The CDR3 region has the DNA TGTGCCAGCAGTGACCCCGGGACAGGCCCTGAAAAACTGTTTTTT. It yields the protein CASSDPGTGPEKLFF.

V usage is TRBV29-1 and J usage is TRBJ2-7; possibly TRBD1 for D (6 bases). V lost 3 bases and J 6 bases, leaving 15 bases between the germline ends. Germline loops: CDR1 SQVTM, CDR2 ANQGSEA. This CDR3 has 13 residues. The CDR3 spells CSVDGDRPSEQYF. The CDR3 DNA reads TGCAGCGTTGATGGCGACAGGCCCTCCGAGCAGTACTTC.

This clonotype occurred many times. The genes are TRBV7-9 and TRBJ2-3; D not certain. This CDR3 contains 12 residues. Germline V gene data show CDR1 as SEHNR and CDR2 as FQNEAQ (reference sequence). V was cut by 5 bases and J by 2 bases, with 5 bases left in between. The CDR3 coding sequence is TGTGCCAGCAGCCACCTCACAGATACGCAGTATTTT. Translation: CASSHLTDTQYF.

This clonotype has a count of ten or more. This chain uses TRBV15 with TRBJ1-1, with TRBD1 identical over 9 bases. In germline, CDR1 is LNHNV, CDR2 YYDKDF (reference sequence). V lost 3 bases and J lost 6; bases outside the gene matches: 2. The CDR3 spans 13 residues. Here the CDR3 reads CATSRDRGAEAFF. Here the CDR3 DNA reads TGTGCCACCAGCAGGGACAGGGGCGCTGAAGCTTTCTTT.

V and J are TRBV10-3 and TRBJ2-1, with D perhaps matching TRBD1 or TRBD2 (5 bases each). The CDR3 runs to 13 residues. The V gene lost 5 bases and the J gene lost 6 bases, with 11 bases spanning the gap. From germline, CDR1 is ENHRY and CDR2 SYGVKD. The CDR3 nucleotides read TGTGCCATCAGTACGGGACCATCCAATGAGCAGTTCTTC. The encoded protein is CAISTGPSNEQFF.

This clonotype showed up many times. The chain's CDR3 is CASSLSGTSGIRVNEQFF. The DNA for the CDR3 is TGTGCCAGCAGCTTAAGTGGGACTAGCGGGATTCGCGTCAATGAGCAGTTCTTC. The chain is built from TRBV7-3 and TRBJ2-1; 13 bases fit TRBD2. Germline assignment: CDR1 SGHTA and CDR2 FQGTGA. The CDR3 is made up of 18 amino acids. With V trimmed by 1 base and J by 6 bases, 9 bases remained unmatched.

As to this clonotype: One base away lies a much larger clone, so this may be a sequencing read error. This sequence joins TRBV11-1 and TRBJ2-7; D perhaps matches TRBD2 (6 bases). This CDR3 comprises 13 residues. The V gene's germline CDR1 is SGHAT and CDR2 FQDESV (reference sequence). For the CDR3, the DNA is TGTGCCAGCGGTTCGGGGGTCTCCTACGAGCAGTGCTTC. Its protein is CASGSGVSYEQCF. Combining the CDR3 with reference TRBV11-1 and TRBJ2-7 gives the whole variable domain EAEVAQSPRYKITEKSQAVAFWCDPISGHATLYWYRQILGQGPELLVQFQDESVVDDSQLPKDRFSAERLKGVDSTLKIQPAELGDSAMYLCASGSGVSYEQCFGPGTRLTVT.

There are a few counts of this clonotype. The conserved final phenylalanine or tryptophan is absent from the CDR3, which likely points to a read error. J is TRBJ1-5 and V is TRBV28; D is uncertain. The CDR3 is made up of 16 amino acids. CDR1 is MDHEN, CDR2 SYDVKM, per germline. Trimming removed 4 bases from V and 0 bases from J, with 13 bases in between. The DNA for the CDR3 is TGTGCCAGCAGTTCCCCAGCAGGATTTAGCAATCAGCCCCAGCATCTT. It encodes CASSSPAGFSNQPQHL.

This chain joins TRBV7-8 and TRBJ2-7, with 8 bases that match TRBD2. The CDR3 covers 14 residues. Germline V CDR1 and CDR2: SGHVS, FQNEAQ. J gave up 7 bases and V 5 bases, and 10 bases lay outside the gene matches. The DNA for the CDR3 is TGTGCCAGCAGCCCCGGGACTAGGGGTGAGGAGCAGTACTTC. Translated: CASSPGTRGEEQYF.

CDR3 nucleotide sequence: TGTGCCAGCAGTTTCGGGGACCCGAGGGGAAACATTCAGTACTTC. This encodes CASSFGDPRGNIQYF. The rearrangement links TRBV6-2 or TRBV6-3 to TRBJ2-4; the D gene could be TRBD1 or TRBD2 (5 bases each). Germline V gives CDR1 MNHEY, CDR2 SVGEGT. The CDR3 sequence is 15 residues long. Trimming stripped 4 bases from V and 6 bases from J, with 16 bases between.

The chain carries TRBV2 and TRBJ2-6; D is possibly TRBD2 (6 bases). The CDR3 has 15 residues. Germline V gives CDR1 SNHLY, CDR2 FYNNEI. V lost 8 bases, J lost 1 base, and 12 bases lay in between. For the CDR3, the DNA is TGTGCCAGCGGGGGGAAGGGATCTGGGGCCAACGTCCTGACTTTC. It codes for CASGGKGSGANVLTF.

This chain uses TRBV6-1 with TRBJ1-1; D is unclear. Germline V gene sequence: CDR1 MNHNS, CDR2 SASEGT. The V end lost 10 bases, the J end lost 0 bases, and 12 bases lay between the germline ends. The CDR3 is 13 amino acids. CDR3 bases: TGTGCCACCGCCCGGAGGGTGAACACTGAAGCTTTCTTT. Its protein product is CATARRVNTEAFF.

This clonotype was counted at least ten times. The V call is TRBV28, the J call TRBJ1-5, with a possible D match to TRBD1 (5 bases). CDR3 size: 14 residues. V gave up 5 bases and J gave up 5 bases, with 13 bases separating them. Germline V gene sequence: CDR1 MDHEN, CDR2 SYDVKM. CDR3 DNA: TGTGCCAGCAGTCACGGGACTCAACATCAGCCCCAGCATTTT. As protein: CASSHGTQHQPQHF.

The chain employs TRBV15 and TRBJ1-2; tentative D call: TRBD1 (5 bases). CDR3 size: 17 residues. Trimming removed 1 base at V and 9 bases at J, with 24 bases between. Germline assignment: CDR1 LNHNV and CDR2 YYDKDF (reference sequence). CDR3 amino acids: CATSRATSSGRPVSYTF. Here the CDR3 DNA reads TGTGCCACCAGCAGAGCAACATCCTCGGGGCGCCCGGTGAGCTACACCTTC.

In this sample, this clonotype turned up many times. The rearrangement uses TRBV20-1 and TRBJ2-3, with TRBD2 matching 10 bases. The CDR3 is 17 residues long. Germline CDR1 reads DFQATT; CDR2 reads SNEGSKA (reference sequence). V dropped 1 base and J dropped 2; count of bases not matched to a gene: 9. CDR3 region: CSARAKLAGGYTDTQYF. The CDR3 region has the DNA TGCAGTGCTAGAGCGAAATTAGCGGGGGGATACACAGATACGCAGTATTTT.

This clonotype has a count of ten or more. The rearrangement links TRBV12-3 or TRBV12-4 to TRBJ2-2; D unclear. CDR3 size: 14 residues. V lost 4 bases, J lost 1 base, and 7 bases lay in between. The CDR3 loop is CASSSVRNTGELFF. The CDR3 DNA sequence: TGTGCCAGCAGTTCGGTGAGGAACACCGGGGAGCTGTTTTTT.